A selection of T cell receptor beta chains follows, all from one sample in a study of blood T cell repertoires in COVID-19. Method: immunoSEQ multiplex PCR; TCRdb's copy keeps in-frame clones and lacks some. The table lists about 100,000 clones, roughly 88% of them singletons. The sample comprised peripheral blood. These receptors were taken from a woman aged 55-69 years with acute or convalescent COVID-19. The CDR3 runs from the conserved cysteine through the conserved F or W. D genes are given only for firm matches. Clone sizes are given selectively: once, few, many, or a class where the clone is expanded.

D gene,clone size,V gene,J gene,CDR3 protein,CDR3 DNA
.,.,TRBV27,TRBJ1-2,CASSLGGRNYGYTF,TGTGCCAGCAGTTTGGGCGGGAGGAACTATGGCTACACCTTC
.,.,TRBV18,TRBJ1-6,CASSPNQGNSPLHF,TGTGCCAGCTCACCAAACCAGGGGAATTCACCCCTCCACTTT
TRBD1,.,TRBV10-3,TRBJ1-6,CAISDPGQVGYPLHF,TGTGCCATCAGTGACCCAGGACAGGTGGGATACCCCCTCCACTTT
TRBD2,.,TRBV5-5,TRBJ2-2,CASSFAAGVATGELFF,TGTGCCAGCAGCTTTGCGGCGGGGGTGGCCACCGGGGAGCTGTTTTTT
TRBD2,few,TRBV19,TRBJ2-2,CASSISIAGLNTGELFF,TGTGCCAGTAGTATATCCATAGCGGGTCTCAACACCGGGGAGCTGTTTTTT
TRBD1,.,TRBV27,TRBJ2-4,CASSLGLQGFGIQYF,TGTGCCAGCAGTTTAGGGCTACAGGGGTTTGGCATTCAGTACTTC
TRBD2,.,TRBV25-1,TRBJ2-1,CASSELAGEGEQFF,TGTGCCAGCAGTGAACTAGCGGGAGAGGGTGAGCAGTTCTTC
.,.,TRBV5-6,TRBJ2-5,CASSLGGRGPETQYF,TGTGCCAGCAGCTTGGGGGGGCGTGGTCCAGAGACCCAGTACTTC
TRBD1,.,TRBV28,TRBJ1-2,CASSGTGGNYGYTF,TGTGCCAGCAGTGGGACAGGGGGTAACTATGGCTACACCTTC
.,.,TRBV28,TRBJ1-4,CASSLPISGNEKLFF,TGTGCCAGCAGTTTACCCATCAGCGGAAATGAAAAACTGTTTTTT
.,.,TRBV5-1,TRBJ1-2,CASSQQPINGYTF,TGCGCCAGCAGTCAACAGCCCATAAACGGCTACACCTTC
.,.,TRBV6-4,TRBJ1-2,CASSDSRGYTF,TGTGCCAGCAGTGACTCCCGGGGCTACACCTTC
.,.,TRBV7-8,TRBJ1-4,CASNLGGNEKLFF,TGTGCCAGCAACCTTGGGGGGAATGAAAAACTGTTTTTT
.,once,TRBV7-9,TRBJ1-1,CASRGQEFTEAFF,TGTGCCAGCAGGGGACAAGAGTTCACTGAAGCTTTCTTT
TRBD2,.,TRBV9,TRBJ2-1,CASSVEPQGLAGNNEQFF,TGTGCCAGCAGCGTAGAGCCTCAGGGACTAGCGGGAAACAATGAGCAGTTCTTC
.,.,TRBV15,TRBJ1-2,CATSRDRQGNYGYTF,TGTGCCACCAGCAGAGATCGGCAGGGGAACTATGGCTACACCTTC
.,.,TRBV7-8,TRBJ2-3,CASSLELFSDTQYF,TGTGCCAGCAGCTTAGAGCTTTTCTCAGATACGCAGTATTTT
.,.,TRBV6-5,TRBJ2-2,CASRGPNTGELFF,TGTGCCAGCAGGGGGCCGAACACCGGGGAGCTGTTTTTT
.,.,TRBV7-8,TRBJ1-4,CASSLGLQRTREKLFF,TGTGCCAGCAGCTTAGGTCTACAGAGAACTCGGGAAAAACTGTTTTTT
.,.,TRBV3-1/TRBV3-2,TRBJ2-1,CASSQSTTGRGGEQFF,TGTGCCAGCAGCCAATCTACGACTGGGCGGGGTGGGGAGCAGTTCTTC
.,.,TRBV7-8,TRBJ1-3,CASSLGAGSGNTIYF,TGTGCCAGCAGCTTAGGAGCAGGCTCTGGAAACACCATATATTTT
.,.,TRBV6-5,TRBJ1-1,CASSLVSPRTEAFF,TGTGCCAGCAGTCTAGTCTCTCCCCGGACTGAAGCTTTCTTT
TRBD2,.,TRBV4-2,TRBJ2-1,CASSQVGLAGVNEQFF,TGTGCCAGCAGCCAAGTCGGCCTAGCGGGAGTCAATGAGCAGTTCTTC
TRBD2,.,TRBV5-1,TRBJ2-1,CASSLGASGRNEQFF,TGCGCCAGCAGCTTGGGGGCTAGCGGGAGAAATGAGCAGTTCTTC
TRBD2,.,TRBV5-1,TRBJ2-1,CASSFGGSGRGEQFF,TGCGCCAGCAGCTTCGGGGGTAGCGGGAGGGGAGAGCAGTTCTTC
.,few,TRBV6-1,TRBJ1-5,CASSENRATNQPQHF,TGTGCCAGCAGTGAAAACAGGGCTACCAATCAGCCCCAGCATTTT
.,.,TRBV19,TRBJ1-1,CASSIDGRINTEAFF,TGTGCCAGTAGTATAGATGGCAGGATAAACACTGAAGCTTTCTTT
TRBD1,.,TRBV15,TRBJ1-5,CATSRGGLTGGNQPQHF,TGTGCCACCAGCAGAGGTGGCCTGACAGGGGGGAATCAGCCCCAGCATTTT
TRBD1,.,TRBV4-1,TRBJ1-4,CASSQPPGTGEKLFF,TGCGCCAGCAGCCAACCCCCCGGGACAGGGGAAAAACTGTTTTTT
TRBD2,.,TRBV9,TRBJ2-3,CASSVSGRAPDDTQYF,TGTGCCAGCAGCGTTAGCGGGAGAGCCCCTGATGATACGCAGTATTTT
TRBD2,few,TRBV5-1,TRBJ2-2,CASSWQAGGTTGELFF,TGCGCCAGCAGCTGGCAGGCGGGAGGAACCACCGGGGAGCTGTTTTTT
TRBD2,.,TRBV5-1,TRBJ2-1,CASSLAVAGGFDEQFF,TGCGCCAGCAGCTTGGCTGTAGCGGGAGGTTTTGATGAGCAGTTCTTC
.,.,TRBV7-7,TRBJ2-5,CASSLVQGGLGETQYF,TGTGCTAGCAGCTTAGTACAGGGAGGGCTTGGAGAGACCCAGTACTTC
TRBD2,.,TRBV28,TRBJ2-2,CASSLWRLAGGPGELFF,TGTGCCAGCAGTTTATGGCGACTAGCGGGAGGGCCCGGGGAGCTGTTTTTT
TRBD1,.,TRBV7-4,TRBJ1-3,CASSFDRGYNTIYF,TGTGCCAGCAGCTTCGACAGGGGCTACAACACCATATATTTT
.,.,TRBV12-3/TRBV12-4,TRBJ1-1,CASSFLGGAFF,TGTGCCAGCAGCTTCCTGGGAGGAGCTTTCTTT
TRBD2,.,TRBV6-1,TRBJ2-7,CASSEAGLVGAGQYF,TGTGCCAGCAGTGAAGCGGGACTAGTCGGGGCGGGGCAGTACTTC
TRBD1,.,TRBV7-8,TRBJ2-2,CASSLPSDRAVTGELFF,TGTGCCAGCAGCTTACCATCCGACAGGGCGGTCACCGGGGAGCTGTTTTTT
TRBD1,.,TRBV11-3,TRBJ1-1,CASSKGQGVFEAFF,TGTGCCAGCAGCAAAGGACAGGGGGTCTTTGAAGCTTTCTTT
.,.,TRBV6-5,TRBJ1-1,CASIQQGNTEAFF,TGTGCCAGCATCCAACAGGGGAACACTGAAGCTTTCTTT
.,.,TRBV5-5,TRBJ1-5,CASSLDLLRAQHF,TGTGCCAGCAGCTTGGATTTGCTCAGGGCCCAGCATTTT
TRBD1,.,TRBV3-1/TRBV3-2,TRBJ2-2,CASSQGLGQGTGELFF,TGTGCCAGCAGCCAGGGCCTGGGACAGGGAACCGGGGAGCTGTTTTTT
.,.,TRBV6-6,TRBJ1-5,CASSTSSGFSNQPQHF,TGTGCCAGCAGTACATCCTCAGGGTTTAGCAATCAGCCCCAGCATTTT
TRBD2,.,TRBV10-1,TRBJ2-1,CASSPTSGKYNEQFF,TGCGCCAGCAGTCCCACTAGCGGAAAATACAATGAGCAGTTCTTC
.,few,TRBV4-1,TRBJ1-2,CASSWRGGGYTF,TGCGCCAGCAGTTGGCGGGGAGGTGGCTACACCTTC